The 13 T cell receptor beta chains below were found in one sample sequenced in a study of CD8+ T cells in alopecia areata. Following extraction, RNA underwent reverse transcription to cDNA, which served as the sequencing template. TCRdb's copy holds only in-frame clones and misses some; the assay was immunoSEQ multiplex PCR. The data contain about 180,000 clones, 65% to 75% of them singletons. Sequences were derived from CD8+ T cells sorted from blood, sampled at week 0. The receptors were gathered from a human donor with alopecia areata.

This sequence joins TRBV29-1 and TRBJ1-2, with D tentatively TRBD1 (5 bases). V was cut by 5 bases and J by 4 bases, with 8 bases left in between. Per the germline V gene, CDR1 is SQVTM and CDR2 is ANQGSEA. The CDR3 runs 11 residues. The CDR3: CSVSGTYGYTF. For the CDR3, the DNA is TGCAGCGTTTCAGGGACCTATGGCTACACCTTC.

This clone was detected only a few times. This chain links TRBV4-1 with TRBJ1-3; TRBD1 might be the D (6 bases). Germline CDR1 reads MGHRA; CDR2 reads YSYEKL. Trimming removed 3 bases at V and 2 bases at J, with 14 bases between. The CDR3 is made up of 16 amino acids. The CDR3 loop is CASSQGFRGTGNTIYF. The CDR3 DNA sequence: TGCGCCAGCAGCCAGGGTTTCAGGGGTACTGGAAACACCATATATTTT.

V and J are TRBV30 and TRBJ2-3, with 8 bases matching TRBD2. The junction had 5 bases not matched to a gene; V was cut back by 4 bases and J by 2 bases. Germline CDR1 reads GTSNPN; CDR2 reads SVGIG (reference sequence). The CDR3 is 14 residues long. CDR3 DNA: TGTGCCTGGAATTACGGGGGGGTCACAGATACGCAGTATTTT. Residues: CAWNYGGVTDTQYF. Combining the CDR3 with reference TRBV30 and TRBJ2-3 gives the whole variable domain SQTIHQWPATLVQPVGSPLSLECTVEGTSNPNLYWYRQAAGRGLQLLFYSVGIGQISSEVPQNLSASRPQDRQFILSSKKLLLSDSGFYLCAWNYGGVTDTQYFGPGTRLTVL.

A remark on this clone: Sequence at one end of the junction differs from germline and may be a read error. The chain joins TRBV27 to TRBJ2-1; TRBD2 aligns across 8 bases. Per germline, CDR1 MNHEY and CDR2 SMNVEV (reference sequence). The CDR3 covers 14 residues. The CDR3 DNA follows: TGCGCCAGCAGTTCCTCGGGACTAGGCGATGAGCAGTTCTTC. Translation gives CASSSSGLGDEQFF.

This clone was seen only once. J is TRBJ2-1 and V is TRBV29-1; no reliable D call. The V end was cut by 7 bases, the J end by 0 bases, with 13 bases between. The CDR3 spans 14 residues. Germline V lookup: CDR1 SQVTM, CDR2 ANQGSEA. CDR3 DNA: TGCAGCGCCATGACTGGAAGCTCCTACAATGAGCAGTTCTTC. Amino acids: CSAMTGSSYNEQFF.

The chain carries TRBV27 and TRBJ2-1; 8 bases are a match to TRBD1. Per germline, CDR1 MNHEY and CDR2 SMNVEV (reference sequence). Losses at the gene ends were 5 bases for V and 6 bases for J; bases not matched to a gene: 6. CDR3 length: 14 residues. In DNA, the CDR3 is TGTGCCAGCAGTGAACTACAGGGGGGCAATGAGCAGTTCTTC. It is translated as CASSELQGGNEQFF.

This clone was counted a few times. The V and J genes are TRBV7-9 and TRBJ1-2; 7 positions agree with TRBD1. This CDR3 comprises 14 residues. The trim removed 5 bases at V and 6 bases at J, leaving 9 bases unmatched. Germline loops: CDR1 SEHNR, CDR2 FQNEAQ (reference sequence). The CDR3 DNA follows: TGTGCCAGCAGCCCCACAGGGGTGTTGGATGGCTACACCTTC. It codes for CASSPTGVLDGYTF.

This rearrangement joins TRBV7-6 to TRBJ1-1; maybe TRBD1 (5 bases). Trimming pared 2 bases from V and 2 bases from J, leaving 9 bases between. The germline gives CDR1 SGHVS, CDR2 FNYEAQ. The CDR3 spans 14 residues. In nucleotides, the CDR3 is TGTGCCAGCAGCTTATACCAGGGAAACACTGAAGCTTTCTTT. This translates into CASSLYQGNTEAFF. The whole variable domain, remainder taken from reference TRBV7-6 and TRBJ1-1, is GAGVSQSPRYKVTKRGQDVALRCDPISGHVSLYWYRQALGQGPEFLTYFNYEAQQDKSGLPNDRFSAERPEGSISTLTIQRTEQRDSAMYRCASSLYQGNTEAFFGQGTRLTVV.

This rearrangement joins TRBV27 to TRBJ1-2; D is unresolved. Germline CDR1 and CDR2: MNHEY and SMNVEV (reference sequence). Trimming shortened V by 5 bases and J by 5 bases, and 12 bases separated the two germline ends. This CDR3 has 13 amino acids. The CDR3 spells CASSDPGGYGYTF. The CDR3 nucleotides are TGTGCCAGCAGTGATCCGGGAGGGTATGGCTACACCTTC.

The chain links TRBV5-1 to TRBJ2-4, with D possibly matching TRBD1 (6 bases). This CDR3 region has 16 residues. Germline V gives CDR1 SGHRS, CDR2 YFSETQ. Trimming pared 4 bases from V and 0 bases from J, leaving 14 bases between. Written as DNA, the CDR3 is TGCGCCAGCAGCCACGACAGGCCACTAGCCAAAAACATTCAGTACTTC. Translated: CASSHDRPLAKNIQYF.

This clone came up a few times. The V gene is TRBV4-2, the J gene TRBJ2-5; 8 bases match TRBD2. Germline V gene sequence: CDR1 LGHNA, CDR2 YNFKEQ. V lost 2 bases to trimming and J lost 1 base; unmatched junction nucleotides: 9. CDR3 length: 17 amino acids. The DNA for the CDR3 is TGTGCCAGCAGCCAAAATCAAATAGCGGGGACCCAAGAGACCCAGTACTTC. Residues: CASSQNQIAGTQETQYF.

The chain uses TRBV30 and TRBJ2-7, with TRBD1 matching over 9 bases. V lost 2 bases, J lost 5 bases, and 4 bases stayed unmatched. Germline CDR1 reads GTSNPN; CDR2 reads SVGIG (reference sequence). The CDR3 extends over 13 amino acids. This chain's CDR3 is CAWSWDRDHEQYF. CDR3 DNA: TGTGCCTGGAGTTGGGACAGGGACCACGAGCAGTACTTC.

This clone was recorded a few times. The chain has TRBV19 and TRBJ2-4; 9 bases match TRBD2. J gave up 6 bases and V 3 bases, and 6 bases lay outside the gene matches. The length of the CDR3 is 15 residues. CDR1 is LNHDA, CDR2 SQIVND, per germline (reference sequence). The DNA for the CDR3 is TGTGCCAGTAGTATTGGCGGGGGGGCCCGAAACATTCAGTACTTC. Translation gives CASSIGGGARNIQYF.